This T cell receptor beta chain was captured in a study of T-cell memory formation after mild COVID-19. This clonotype was seen repeatedly, ten times or more. Via MiXCR, TCRdb re-called the 5' RACE reads, giving one row per CDR3 protein. The sample shows around 150,000 distinct CDR3 sequences, more than 9% of them seen only once. This clonotype originated in a man aged 18 to 29 who had mild COVID-19 (a few samples of this study predate the infection). Cell type and time point are not known. What was sequenced was PBMCs or a T cell subset sorted from them (not recorded which).

CDR3 amino acids: CASSQDLAYEQYV. CDR3 sequence (DNA): TGTGCCAGCAGCCAGGACCTAGCCTACGAGCAGTACGTC. V is TRBV7-2 and J is TRBJ2-7; D remains unclear. There are 13 residues in the CDR3. CDR1 SGHTA and CDR2 FQGNSA come from the germline V gene. The V end lost 5 bases, the J end lost 2 bases, and 10 bases lay between the germline ends.